The 2 T cell receptor beta chains below come from one sample, sequenced in a study of T cells in lung cancer brain metastases. TCRdb keeps only in-frame clones here, not all; method: immunoSEQ multiplex PCR. The table has about 4,200 clones, 70% to 90% seen once. The specimen was tumor tissue from the primary lung tumor. Receptors were obtained from a man aged 55-75 years with non-small cell lung cancer.

This clone was counted only a few times. CDR3 protein: CSASQGGATF. The CDR3 DNA is TGCAGTGCTAGCCAGGGCGGCGCCACCTTC. The chain joins TRBV20-1 to TRBJ1-2; D might be TRBD1 (5 bases). Germline values: CDR1 DFQATT, CDR2 SNEGSKA (reference sequence). The V gene lost 3 bases and the J gene lost 13 bases, with 12 bases spanning the gap. The CDR3 runs to 10 residues.

The gene calls are TRBV4-2 and TRBJ1-2; D gene uncertain. CDR3 length: 17 amino acids. Trimming left V 1 base short and J 8 bases short, with 23 bases between. CDR1 is LGHNA, CDR2 YNFKEQ, per germline. The CDR3 loop reads CASSQGDSYPSVRGYTF. The CDR3 coding sequence is TGTGCCAGCAGCCAAGGCGACTCGTACCCGTCGGTCCGAGGCTACACCTTC.